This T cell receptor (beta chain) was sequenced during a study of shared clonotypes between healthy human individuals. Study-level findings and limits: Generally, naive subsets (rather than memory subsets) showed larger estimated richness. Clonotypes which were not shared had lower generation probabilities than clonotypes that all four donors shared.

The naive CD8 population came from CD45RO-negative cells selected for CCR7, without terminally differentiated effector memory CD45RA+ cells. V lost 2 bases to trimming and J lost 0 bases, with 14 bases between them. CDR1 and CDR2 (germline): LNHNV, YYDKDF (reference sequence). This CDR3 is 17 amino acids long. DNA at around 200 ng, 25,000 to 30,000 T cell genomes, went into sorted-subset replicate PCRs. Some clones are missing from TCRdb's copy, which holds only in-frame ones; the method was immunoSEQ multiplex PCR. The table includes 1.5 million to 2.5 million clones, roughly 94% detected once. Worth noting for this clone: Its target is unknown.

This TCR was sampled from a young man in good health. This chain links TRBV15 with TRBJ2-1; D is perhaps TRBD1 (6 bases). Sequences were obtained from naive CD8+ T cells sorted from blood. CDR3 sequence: CATSRNPRGSSYNEQFF. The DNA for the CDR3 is TGTGCCACCAGCAGAAACCCGAGGGGGAGCTCCTACAATGAGCAGTTCTTC.